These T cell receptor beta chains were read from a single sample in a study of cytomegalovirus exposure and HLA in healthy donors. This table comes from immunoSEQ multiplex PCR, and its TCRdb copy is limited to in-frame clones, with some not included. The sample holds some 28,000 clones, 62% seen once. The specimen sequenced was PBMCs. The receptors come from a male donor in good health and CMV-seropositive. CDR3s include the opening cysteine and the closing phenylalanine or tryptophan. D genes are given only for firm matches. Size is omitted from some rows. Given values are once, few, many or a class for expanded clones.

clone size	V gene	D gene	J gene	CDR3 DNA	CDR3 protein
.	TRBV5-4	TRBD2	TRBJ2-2	TGTGCCAGCAGCGTGGCGACTAGCGGGACCGGGGAGCTGTTTTTT	CASSVATSGTGELFF
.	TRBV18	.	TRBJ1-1	TGTGCCAGCTCACTCGGCACTGAAGCTTTCTTT	CASSLGTEAFF
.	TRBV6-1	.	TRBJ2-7	TGTGCCAGCCTTGTAATGGGCCCCTACGAGCAGTACTTC	CASLVMGPYEQYF
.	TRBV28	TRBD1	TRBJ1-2	TGTGCCAGCAGTGGATACAGGGGGTTGAATGGCTACACCTTC	CASSGYRGLNGYTF
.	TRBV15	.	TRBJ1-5	TGTGCCACCAGCAGTGAACAGGCTCTTGTTTATCAGCCCCAGCATTTT	CATSSEQALVYQPQHF
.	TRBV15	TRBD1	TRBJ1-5	TGTGCCACCAGCAGTGTTGACAGGGATGATCAGCCCCAGCATTTT	CATSSVDRDDQPQHF
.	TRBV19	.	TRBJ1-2	TGTGCCAGTAGTACGGGGTATTATGGCTACTCCTTC	CASSTGYYGYSF
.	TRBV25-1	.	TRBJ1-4	TGTGCCAGCAGTGAATTCCGGGAGGATGAAAAACTGTTTTTT	CASSEFREDEKLFF
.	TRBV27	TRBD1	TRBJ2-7	TGTGCCACCAAACAGGGGGGCTACGAGCAGTACTTC	CATKQGGYEQYF
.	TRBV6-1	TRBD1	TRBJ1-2	TGTGCCAGCGCGCTCACAGGGGTCGGTGGCTACACCTTC	CASALTGVGGYTF
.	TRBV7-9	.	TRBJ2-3	TGTGCCAGCAGCGTCGTTTCCCGAGGGAAAAGCACAGATACGCAGTATTTT	CASSVVSRGKSTDTQYF
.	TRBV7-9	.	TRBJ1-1	TGTGCCAGCAGCCCACCAATTGGCCTCGATCTAGGTGAAGCTTTCTTT	CASSPPIGLDLGEAFF
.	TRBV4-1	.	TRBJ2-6	TGCGCCAGCAGCCAAGTTGAAGGGGGCTCTGGGGCCAACGTCCTGACTTTC	CASSQVEGGSGANVLTF
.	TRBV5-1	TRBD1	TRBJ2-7	TGCGCCAGCAGTCAACCAGGGGGACCCTACGAGCAGTACTTC	CASSQPGGPYEQYF
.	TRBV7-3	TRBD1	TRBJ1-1	TGTGCCAGCAGCCCCTTCGGAGGGGGCGAGTACACTGAAGCTTTCTTT	CASSPFGGGEYTEAFF
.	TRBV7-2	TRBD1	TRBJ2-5	TGTGCCAGCAGCTTCCTGGGACAGGGGCAAGAGACCCAGTACTTC	CASSFLGQGQETQYF
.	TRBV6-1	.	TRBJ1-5	TGTGCCAGCAGTGAAGCGCAGATTAGCAATCAGCCCCAGCATTTT	CASSEAQISNQPQHF
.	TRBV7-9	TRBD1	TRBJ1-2	TGTGCCAGCAGCACCTCGACAGGGCTTAAGGGCTACACCTTC	CASSTSTGLKGYTF
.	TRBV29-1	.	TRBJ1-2	TGCAGCGACTCCTCAGGGCTAACTTACCTTAACTATGGCTACACCTTC	CSDSSGLTYLNYGYTF
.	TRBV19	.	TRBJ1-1	TGTGCCAGTACCGAGGGTCAGGCCGACTTCTTT	CASTEGQADFF
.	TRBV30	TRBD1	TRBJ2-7	TGTGCCTGCTCCGGGACAGGAGGTTCCTACGAGCAGTACTTC	CACSGTGGSYEQYF
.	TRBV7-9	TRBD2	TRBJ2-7	TGTGCCATCAGCTCTAACGTCGTCCTAGCGGGAGGTTTGTACGAGCAGTACTTC	CAISSNVVLAGGLYEQYF
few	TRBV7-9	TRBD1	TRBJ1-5	TGTGCCAGCAGCCCTCCAGGGGGTCATGGACAGCCCCAGCATTTT	CASSPPGGHGQPQHF
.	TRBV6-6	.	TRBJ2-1	TGTGCCAGCAGTTTTGGGCTCTCCTACAATGAGCAGTTCTTC	CASSFGLSYNEQFF
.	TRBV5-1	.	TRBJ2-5	TGCGCCAGCAGCTTGTCAGGGCCCCAAGAGACCCAGTACTTC	CASSLSGPQETQYF
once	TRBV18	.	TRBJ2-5	TGTGCCAGCTCACCATATGAAGAGACCCAGTACTTC	CASSPYEETQYF
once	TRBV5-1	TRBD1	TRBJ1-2	TGCGCCAGCAGCTTTGGACAGGGGGCGCAGGGCTACACCTTC	CASSFGQGAQGYTF
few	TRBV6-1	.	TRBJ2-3	TGTGCCAGCCACCCCCAGCGCTCCACAGATACGCAGTATTTT	CASHPQRSTDTQYF
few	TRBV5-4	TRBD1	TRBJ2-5	TGTGCCAGCAGCTCCAGGGACAGGATCCTCCAAGAGACCCAGTACTTC	CASSSRDRILQETQYF
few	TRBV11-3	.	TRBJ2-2	TGTGCCAGCAGCCCAAGAGACAGAGGCGGGGAGCTGTTTTTT	CASSPRDRGGELFF
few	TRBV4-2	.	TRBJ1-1	TGTGCCAGCAGCCAAACAGGCGGAACGAACACTGAAGCTTTCTTT	CASSQTGGTNTEAFF
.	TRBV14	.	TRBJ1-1	TGTGCCAGCAGCCAACTGCGGGTGACTGAAGCTTTCTTT	CASSQLRVTEAFF
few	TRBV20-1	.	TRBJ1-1	TGCAGTGCTGCGGAAGACAGTGAAGCTTTCTTT	CSAAEDSEAFF
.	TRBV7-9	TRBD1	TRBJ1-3	TGTGCCAGCAGTTTACAGGGGGGTCCTGGAAACACCATATATTTT	CASSLQGGPGNTIYF
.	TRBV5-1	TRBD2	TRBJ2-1	TGCGCCAGCAGCCCATTAGCGGGAGGGATGGGTAATGAGCAGTTCTTC	CASSPLAGGMGNEQFF
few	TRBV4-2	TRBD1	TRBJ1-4	TGTGCCAGCAGCCAAGCGCGGGTACAGGGGGCTGGGGAAAAACTGTTTTTT	CASSQARVQGAGEKLFF
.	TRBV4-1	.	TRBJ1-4	TGCGCCAGCAGCCAAGGCCCCCCGGAGGGAGACTATGAAAAACTGTTTTTT	CASSQGPPEGDYEKLFF
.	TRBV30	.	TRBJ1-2	TGTGCCTGGAGTCCCCCACACCTTGCTAACTATGGCTACACCTTC	CAWSPPHLANYGYTF
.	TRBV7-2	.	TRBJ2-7	TGTGCCAGCAGCTTAGATGCCGGTGCCTACGAGCAGTACTTC	CASSLDAGAYEQYF
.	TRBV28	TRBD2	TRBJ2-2	TGTGCCAGCAGTTCTAGCGGGAGGGCCGGGGAGCTGTTTTTT	CASSSSGRAGELFF
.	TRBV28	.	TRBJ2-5	TGTGCCAGCAGAGAAGGGGGAGAGACCCAGTACTTC	CASREGGETQYF
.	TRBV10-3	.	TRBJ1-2	TGTGCCATCAGGGAGAGGTCCGGGAATGGCTACACCTTC	CAIRERSGNGYTF
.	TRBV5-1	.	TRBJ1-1	TGCGCCAGCAGCTATGTCGGGGATGGGACTGAAGCTTTCTTT	CASSYVGDGTEAFF
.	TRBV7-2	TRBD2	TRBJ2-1	TGTGCCAGCAGCCTTAGCGGGGGGGCCTACAATGAGCAGTTCTTC	CASSLSGGAYNEQFF
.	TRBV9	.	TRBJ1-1	TGTGCCAGCAGCGCACGAGGGGGTTACACTGAAGCTTTCTTT	CASSARGGYTEAFF